This T cell receptor (beta chain) is from a study of metastatic and nonmetastatic thyroid tumors (dated by TCRdb to the early 2020s). Turning to the overall study: Repertoires were compared across peripheral blood and tumor or nodule tissue samples from malignant and benign thyroid patients. Study-wide conclusions, independent of this receptor: In both blood and tumor samples, malignant tumors were reported to have significantly higher TCR beta diversity than benign nodules.

As encoded in the germline V gene (reference sequence), CDR1 is DFQATT while CDR2 is SNEGSKA. V and J are truncated by 0 bases and 6 bases respectively, leaving an intervening sequence of 16 bases. The CDR3, from cysteine to phenylalanine, totals 15 residues. Of all the DNA, just the CDR3 is kept, 45 bases in frame from base 1. This clone was observed at least ten times. The antigen this receptor binds is unknown. Within one base of it there is no much larger clone, and no base qualities were kept. None of the patients had been given any treatment before thyroid surgery. Patient clinical samples collected from 2012 to 2018 were retrospectively analysed using T-cell receptor beta sequencing. The library was built by means of PCR. TCRdb records Illumina HiSeq 4000 as the sequencer. High-throughput sequencing was used to profile the CDR3 region of the TCR beta-chain in every patient. Per the source publication's procedure: Drawing on CDR3 differences between clinicopathological groups, the researchers built a classifier meant to tell apart patients with distant-metastatic papillary thyroid cancer. The Shannon index was used to assess repertoire diversity, and the Morisita-Horn index was used to assess tumor-blood repertoire similarity. TCRdb reworked the public reads: Q25 trimming with fastp, MiXCR clone assembly, productive beta chains retained. The V and J calls were not made by the authors but by TCRdb's processing. The sample has some 93,000 clones on record, 12% of them singletons. The ten largest make up roughly 12% of the sample.

The source of this sequence is a female donor with papillary thyroid cancer or a benign thyroid nodule (not recorded which). Some clones in this sample may be carry-over from other donors' samples. The specimen was blood. The V and J genes are TRBV20-1 and TRBJ2-3; the D gene is not confidently resolved. Read as DNA, the sequence is TGCAGTGCTAGAGACCCCCCAACGGGCTACGATACGCAGTATTTT. Its amino acids are CSARDPPTGYDTQYF.